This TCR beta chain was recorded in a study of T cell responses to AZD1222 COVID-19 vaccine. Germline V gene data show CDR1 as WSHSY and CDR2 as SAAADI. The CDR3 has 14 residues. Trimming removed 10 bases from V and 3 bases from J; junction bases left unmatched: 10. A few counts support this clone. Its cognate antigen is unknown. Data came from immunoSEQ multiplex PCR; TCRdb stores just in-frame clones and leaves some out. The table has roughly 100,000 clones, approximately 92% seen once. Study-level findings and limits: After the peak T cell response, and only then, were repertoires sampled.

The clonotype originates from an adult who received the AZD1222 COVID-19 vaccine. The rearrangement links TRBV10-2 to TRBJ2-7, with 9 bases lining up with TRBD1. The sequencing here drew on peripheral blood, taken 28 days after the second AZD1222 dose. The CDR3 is CAILNPGQGYEQYF. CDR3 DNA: TGCGCCATCCTAAACCCGGGACAGGGCTACGAGCAGTACTTC.